This TCR beta chain comes out of a study of T cells in Graves' hyperthyroidism and ophthalmopathy. The CDR3 regions of TCR beta were amplified from RNA transcripts. HTBI primers were used for first-round RT-PCR of the TCR CDR3. TCRdb called the multiplex PCR reads again in MiXCR, with one record for every CDR3 protein. The repertoire includes 450,000 to 650,000 distinct CDR3 sequences, about a sixth of them detected once, and 15% to 20% sits in the top ten. With 6 bases removed from V and 3 bases from J, the gap between germline ends came to 11 bases. The CDR3 loop spans 14 amino acids. Germline loops: CDR1 MDHEN, CDR2 SYDVKM. With duration under 3 months, ophthalmopathy was active: Clinical Activity Score at least 3, NOSPECS at least 4. Clinical symptoms, serum thyroxine, TRAb, thyroid ultrasound and orbital computed tomography established diagnosis.

This receptor was identified in a woman in her late teens or twenties with Graves' ophthalmopathy. V usage is TRBV28 and J usage is TRBJ2-2, with D tentatively TRBD1 (6 bases). The source material was blood. CDR3 sequence reads: CASSGQYYTGELFF. The CDR3 DNA follows: TGTGCCAGCAGCGGACAGTACTACACCGGGGAGCTGTTTTTT.